This T cell receptor beta chain derives from a study of blood T cells in healthy people across ages. As for the study in general: About one barcoded beta molecule was captured per two T cells (by template switching). Study observations and caveats: Naive CD4+ cells and diversity were both higher in long-lived donors than in aged donors.

This clonotype was seen a few times. Its antigen is unidentified. The CDR3 is 16 amino acids. CDR1 is SGDLS and CDR2 is YYNGEE in the germline V gene. V lost 0 bases, J lost 0 bases, and 10 bases lay in between. Through a sample-barcoded 5' primer and a J-beta primer mix, a second PCR was run for 7 to 11 cycles. TCRdb reanalysed the 5' RACE reads using MiXCR and keeps one entry per CDR3 protein. The sample records about 1.8 million distinct CDR3 sequences, 40% to 55% being singletons. The receptor was derived from a middle-aged woman in good health. This chain connects TRBV9 to TRBJ2-1, with D possibly being TRBD2 (5 bases). What was sequenced was blood. CDR3 loop: CASSVGVGSSYNEQFF. The CDR3 DNA reads TGTGCCAGCAGCGTAGGCGTGGGGAGCTCCTACAATGAGCAGTTCTTC.